The TCR beta chain under discussion was sequenced for a study of T cell responses to AZD1222 COVID-19 vaccine. Sequenced by immunoSEQ multiplex PCR; TCRdb stores in-frame clones only, minus some. The sample lists 100,000 or so clones, roughly 90% occurring once. Comments on this clone: What it binds is not known.

Deletions cut 5 bases from V and 7 bases from J, with 15 bases between. This CDR3 has 13 amino acids. The germline CDR1 and CDR2 sequences are SGHRS and YFSETQ. General study points: Unmutated regions of variants are reportedly targeted by nearly half of spike-specific TCRs. Females made up more of the donors, who were largely white British, and clonal diversity may have come out too low. AZD1222 recipients seropositive at baseline numbered only 6 or 7. Spike-wide coverage was observed for vaccine-associated CD4 TCRs, with dominant responses at 160-218 and 743-854.

The chain combines TRBV5-1 with TRBJ1-2; unclear D gene. This clonotype originated in an adult in good health. The sample was peripheral blood, taken on day 0 of AZD1222 vaccination. Here the CDR3 DNA reads TGCGCCAGCAGTCAGACGAGGCACTCTGGCTACACCTTC. Its translation: CASSQTRHSGYTF.